The 15 T cell receptor beta chains below were found in one sample sequenced in a study of vaccination and CD4 T cells after COVID-19. Treatment: approximately 9-day PBMC culture with coronavirus spike peptide pools or control peptides (ViraFEST assay). These TCRs' antigens remain unknown. Sequencing of cultured CD4+ T cell DNA used the Oncomine TCR Beta short-read assay. Each CDR3 protein is one row after TCRdb ran MiXCR on the PCR reads. Counted here are more than 3,500 distinct CDR3 sequences, about 15% occurring once; the ten biggest clones make up roughly a sixth. The sample consisted of CD4+ T cells from blood, cultured in vitro. The receptors here all came from a human donor who had recovered from COVID-19.

This clonotype counts as large. The chain carries TRBV11-2 and TRBJ2-5, with TRBD2 identical over 8 bases. Unmatched junction bases numbered 9, after V lost 5 bases and J lost 4 bases. The CDR3 has 15 residues. Germline V CDR1 and CDR2: SGHAT, FQNNGV. The CDR3 reads CASSPGGTRTETQYF. The CDR3 coding sequence is TGTGCCAGCAGCCCCGGCGGGACTAGAACAGAGACCCAGTACTTC.

This clonotype is medium-sized by share. The chain employs TRBV6-1 and TRBJ1-2; 7 bases align to TRBD1. Germline V gene data show CDR1 as MNHNS and CDR2 as SASEGT. The CDR3 sequence is 14 residues long. Trimming cost V 5 bases and J 8 bases; bases outside gene matches: 11. CDR3 nucleotide sequence: TGTGCCAGCAGTCCCGTGGGGCAGGGGGGAGGCTACACCTTC. Protein product: CASSPVGQGGGYTF.

This clonotype has just a few counts. The chain links TRBV6-1 to TRBJ1-1, with D unclear. This CDR3 comprises 16 residues. Germline V gene data show CDR1 as MNHNS and CDR2 as SASEGT. V shed 6 bases and J shed 6 bases, with 23 bases lying between them. The CDR3 here is CASSSPVQRQRAEAFF. Here the CDR3 DNA reads TGTGCCAGCAGCTCCCCCGTCCAACGCCAGCGCGCTGAAGCTTTCTTT.

The rearrangement links TRBV30 to TRBJ2-7; 7 bases map to TRBD1. In germline, CDR1 is GTSNPN, CDR2 SVGIG (reference sequence). J lost 3 bases, V lost 8 bases, and 13 bases had no gene match. The CDR3 has 14 amino acids. CDR3 residues: CARVSGTVFYEQYF. Here the CDR3 DNA reads TGTGCCAGGGTGTCCGGGACAGTTTTCTACGAGCAGTACTTC.

The chain carries TRBV7-8 and TRBJ2-2; D ambiguous. From germline, CDR1 is SGHVS and CDR2 FQNEAQ. This CDR3 is built from 15 residues. The V end was cut by 1 base, the J end by 6 bases, with 12 bases between. CDR3 bases: TGTGCCAGCAGCTTAGGTCCGATTAGCCCCGGGGAGCTGTTTTTT. Amino acids: CASSLGPISPGELFF.

This rearrangement joins TRBV11-2 to TRBJ2-2, with D unclear. The CDR3 spans 14 residues. The ends were cut back, 1 base at V and 6 bases at J, with 9 bases in the middle. Germline V gene data show CDR1 as SGHAT and CDR2 as FQNNGV. CDR3 region: CASSLGVASGELFF. The CDR3 nucleotides read TGTGCCAGCAGCTTAGGAGTTGCGTCCGGGGAGCTGTTTTTT. The full variable domain, its missing parts supplied by reference TRBV11-2 and TRBJ2-2, is EAGVAQSPRYKIIEKRQSVAFWCNPISGHATLYWYQQILGQGPKLLIQFQNNGVVDDSQLPKDRFSAERLKGVDSTLKIQPAKLEDSAVYLCASSLGVASGELFFGEGSRLTVL.

The chain employs TRBV6-1 and TRBJ1-1; D gene ambiguous. The germline gives CDR1 MNHNS, CDR2 SASEGT. The V and J ends lost 7 bases and 5 bases respectively, with 8 bases between them. The CDR3 covers 11 residues. The DNA of the CDR3 is TGTGCCAGCATTAGGGAGACTGAAGCTTTCTTT. This translates into CASIRETEAFF.

The table lists this clonotype with a few counts. This chain joins TRBV6-5 and TRBJ1-4; D might be TRBD1 (5 bases). Per germline, CDR1 MNHEY and CDR2 SVGAGI. Trimming took 2 bases from V and 8 from J, leaving 12 bases between them. This CDR3 is built from 14 residues. In DNA form, the CDR3 reads TGTGCCAGCAGTTACCAGGGTAAGAGCGAAAAACTGTTTTTT. Translated: CASSYQGKSEKLFF.

This clonotype was detected only a few times. This chain links TRBV5-4 with TRBJ2-5; D may be TRBD1 (5 bases). The CDR3 has 13 residues. V lost 1 base and J 5 bases, leaving 9 bases between the germline ends. Germline V gives CDR1 SGHNT, CDR2 YYREEE (reference sequence). Here the CDR3 reads CASSLIPGETQYF. The CDR3, as DNA: TGTGCCAGCAGCTTGATACCAGGGGAGACCCAGTACTTC.

This clonotype qualifies as medium-sized (0.01 to 0.1%). The chain carries TRBV10-3 and TRBJ1-2; 7 positions agree with TRBD1. The CDR3 is made up of 18 amino acids. CDR1 and CDR2 from the germline V gene are ENHRY and SYGVKD. V lost 10 bases to trimming and J lost 0 bases; unmatched junction nucleotides: 20. The CDR3 loop reads CATTRGSSQYGPNYGYTF. In DNA form, the CDR3 reads TGTGCCACCACCAGGGGGTCCTCTCAGTACGGTCCTAACTATGGCTACACCTTC.

The genes are TRBV20-1 and TRBJ2-3; TRBD2 aligns across 9 bases. The germline V gene encodes CDR1 DFQATT and CDR2 SNEGSKA (reference sequence). The CDR3 is 17 residues long. The V segment lost 0 bases and the J segment 4 bases; nucleotides outside the gene matches: 11. CDR3 nucleotides: TGCAGTGCTAGAGATCACCGCCGACTAGCGGTTCCAGATACGCAGTATTTT. It yields the protein CSARDHRRLAVPDTQYF.

The sample holds a few counts of this clonotype. V and J are TRBV5-1 and TRBJ1-5; 10 bases match TRBD1. This CDR3 has 14 amino acids. The germline gives CDR1 SGHRS, CDR2 YFSETQ. V was clipped by 3 bases and J by 7 bases; unmatched bases: 4. CDR3 bases: TGCGCCAGCAGCTCCGGGACAGGGGTACAGCCCCAGCATTTT. This codes for CASSSGTGVQPQHF.

This chain connects TRBV12-3 or TRBV12-4 to TRBJ2-3; no reliable D call. V dropped 6 bases and J dropped 2 bases, with 6 bases sitting between them. This CDR3 is 12 amino acids long. CDR3 DNA: TGTGCCAGCAGCCACCACACAGATACGCAGTATTTT. It yields the protein CASSHHTDTQYF.

This chain uses TRBV10-3 with TRBJ1-1; D unresolved. The CDR3 consists of 15 residues. V gave up 4 bases and J gave up 3 bases, with 15 bases separating them. Germline-derived CDR1 and CDR2 are ENHRY and SYGVKD. In nucleotides, the CDR3 is TGTGCCATCAGTGGGCTCTTTCGAGGGCACACTGAAGCTTTCTTT. Translating it yields CAISGLFRGHTEAFF.

This chain joins TRBV5-5 and TRBJ2-5; 8 bases line up with TRBD2. The V segment lost 2 bases and the J segment 5 bases; nucleotides outside the gene matches: 2. This CDR3 contains 13 residues. From germline, CDR1 is SGHKS and CDR2 YYEKEE (reference sequence). The CDR3 loop is CASSFRGGETQYF. The CDR3, as DNA: TGTGCCAGCAGCTTTCGGGGGGGGGAGACCCAGTACTTC.